A single sample is the source of the 9 T cell receptor beta chains below, sequenced in a study of spatial heterogeneity in lung cancer. Time point denoted: blood at routine non-recurrence follow-up after resection. In TCRdb, the 5' RACE reads were re-called with MiXCR into one record per CDR3 protein. The sample carries approximately 70,000 distinct CDR3 sequences, roughly 8.9% recorded once. The sequences come from PBMCs, collected at follow-up. Receptors originate from a female donor with early-stage non-small cell lung cancer.

This clonotype was counted ten times or more. The rearrangement joins TRBV30 to TRBJ2-2; D possibly corresponds to TRBD1 (5 bases). The CDR3 is 14 residues long. Germline loops: CDR1 GTSNPN, CDR2 SVGIG (reference sequence). The V end lost 3 bases, the J end lost 6 bases, and 14 bases lay between the germline ends. In nucleotides, the CDR3 is TGTGCCTGGAGCCAGGGAAGCTTGGCCGGGGAGCTGTTTTTT. It is translated as CAWSQGSLAGELFF.

CDR3 coding DNA: TGTGCCAGCAGCCTCGGGACAGGGCAAGGGAATGAGCAGTTCTTC. This gives the protein CASSLGTGQGNEQFF. V is TRBV7-2 and J is TRBJ2-1, with 9 bases lining up with TRBD1. This CDR3 comprises 15 residues. Germline CDR1 reads SGHTA; CDR2 reads FQGNSA. V was clipped by 5 bases and J by 7 bases; unmatched bases: 9.

This clonotype showed up many times. J is TRBJ2-1 and V is TRBV7-2; D is unclear. In germline, CDR1 is SGHTA, CDR2 FQGNSA. The CDR3 has 15 amino acids. V was pared by 1 base and J by 0 bases, with 7 bases between. The DNA of the CDR3 is TGTGCCAGCAGCTTAGAACTAAGCTCCTACAATGAGCAGTTCTTC. This encodes CASSLELSSYNEQFF.

This clonotype was seen a handful of times. The chain links TRBV7-4 to TRBJ2-1, with TRBD2 identical over 8 bases. This CDR3 comprises 16 residues. V shed 4 bases and J 4 bases; nucleotides not matched to a gene: 9. Germline CDR1 SGHVT, CDR2 SQSDAQ. The CDR3: CASSSGGDYPYNEQFF. CDR3 sequence (DNA): TGTGCCAGCAGCTCCGGGGGGGACTACCCGTACAATGAGCAGTTCTTC.

This clonotype was observed at least ten times. CDR3 region: CSARDRLSGTVNTEAFF. DNA of the CDR3: TGCAGTGCTAGAGATCGATTATCCGGGACGGTGAACACTGAAGCTTTCTTT. The V and J genes are TRBV20-1 and TRBJ1-1, with D possibly matching TRBD1 (5 bases). V was clipped by 0 bases and J by 0 bases, with 17 bases between them. Germline values: CDR1 DFQATT, CDR2 SNEGSKA (reference sequence). The CDR3 contains 17 residues.

This clonotype was seen ten or more times. V usage is TRBV3-1 and J usage is TRBJ2-1, with 10 bases aligning to TRBD2. J was trimmed by 10 bases and V by 0 bases; bases with no gene match: 6. Germline assignment: CDR1 LGHDT and CDR2 YNNKEL (reference sequence). This CDR3 comprises 15 residues. CDR3 coding DNA: TGTGCCAGCAGCCAAGACACTAGCGGGGTGAGGGAGCAGTTCTTC. Its protein is CASSQDTSGVREQFF.

This clonotype was found many times. The chain combines TRBV6-6 with TRBJ2-1; 9 positions match TRBD1. The CDR3 is 15 residues long. Trimming took 2 bases from V and 7 from J; bases not matched to a gene: 6. Germline V gene lookup returns CDR1 MNHNY and CDR2 SVGAGI (reference sequence). The CDR3 DNA sequence: TGTGCCAGCAGTTACCCGGGACAGGGATATAATGAGCAGTTCTTC. Translation: CASSYPGQGYNEQFF.

Many counts were recorded for this clonotype. This sequence joins TRBV4-1 and TRBJ2-3, with D unclear. V was clipped by 3 bases and J by 2 bases, with 12 bases between them. Germline CDR1 is MGHRA and CDR2 is YSYEKL. The CDR3 has 15 amino acids. For the CDR3, the DNA is TGCGCCAGCAGCCAGTCAACCTACACCACAGATACGCAGTATTTT. Its protein product is CASSQSTYTTDTQYF.

The chain employs TRBV5-1 and TRBJ2-7; tentative D call: TRBD2 (5 bases). This CDR3 comprises 13 residues. Germline V gene lookup returns CDR1 SGHRS and CDR2 YFSETQ. The V gene lost 7 bases and the J gene lost 5 bases, with 16 bases spanning the gap. The CDR3 DNA sequence: TGCGCCAGCTCCGTCACGGTCGGGAACGAGCAGTACTTC. This gives the protein CASSVTVGNEQYF.